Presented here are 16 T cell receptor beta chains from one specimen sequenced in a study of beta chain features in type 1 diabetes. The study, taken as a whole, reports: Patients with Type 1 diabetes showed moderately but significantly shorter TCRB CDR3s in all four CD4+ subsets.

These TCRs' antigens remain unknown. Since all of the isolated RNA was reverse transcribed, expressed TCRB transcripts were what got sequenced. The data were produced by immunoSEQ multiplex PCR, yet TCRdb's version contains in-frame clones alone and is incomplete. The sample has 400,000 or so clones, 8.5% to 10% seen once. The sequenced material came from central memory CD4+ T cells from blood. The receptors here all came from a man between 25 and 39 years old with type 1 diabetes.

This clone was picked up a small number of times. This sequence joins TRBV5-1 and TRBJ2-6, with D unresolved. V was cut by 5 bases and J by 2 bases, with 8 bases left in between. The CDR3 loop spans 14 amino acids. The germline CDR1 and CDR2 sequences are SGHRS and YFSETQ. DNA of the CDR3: TGCGCCAGCAGTGATCAGGCTGGGGCCAACGTCCTGACTTTC. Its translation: CASSDQAGANVLTF.

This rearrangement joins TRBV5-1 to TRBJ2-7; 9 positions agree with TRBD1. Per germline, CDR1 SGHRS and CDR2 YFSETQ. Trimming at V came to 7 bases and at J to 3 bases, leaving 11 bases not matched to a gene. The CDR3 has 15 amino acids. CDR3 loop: CASRNQGQGSYEQYF. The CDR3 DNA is TGCGCCAGCCGAAACCAGGGACAGGGTAGCTACGAGCAGTACTTC.

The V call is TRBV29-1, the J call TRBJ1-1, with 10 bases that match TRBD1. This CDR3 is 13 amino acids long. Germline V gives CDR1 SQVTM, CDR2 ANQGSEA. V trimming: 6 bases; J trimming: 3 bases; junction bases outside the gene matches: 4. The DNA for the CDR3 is TGCAGCGTAACGGACAGGGGGGACACTGAAGCTTTCTTT. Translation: CSVTDRGDTEAFF.

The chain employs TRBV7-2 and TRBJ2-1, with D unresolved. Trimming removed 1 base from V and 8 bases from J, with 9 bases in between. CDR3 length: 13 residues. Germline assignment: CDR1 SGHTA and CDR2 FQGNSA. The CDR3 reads CASSLVRVYEQFF. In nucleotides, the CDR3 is TGTGCCAGCAGCTTAGTTCGTGTCTATGAGCAGTTCTTC.

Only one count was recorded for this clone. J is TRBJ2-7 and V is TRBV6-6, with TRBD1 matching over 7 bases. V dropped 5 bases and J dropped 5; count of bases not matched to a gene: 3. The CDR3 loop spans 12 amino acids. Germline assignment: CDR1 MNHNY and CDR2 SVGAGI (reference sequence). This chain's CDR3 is CASSPDRDEQYF. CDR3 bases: TGTGCCAGCAGTCCAGACAGGGACGAGCAGTACTTC.

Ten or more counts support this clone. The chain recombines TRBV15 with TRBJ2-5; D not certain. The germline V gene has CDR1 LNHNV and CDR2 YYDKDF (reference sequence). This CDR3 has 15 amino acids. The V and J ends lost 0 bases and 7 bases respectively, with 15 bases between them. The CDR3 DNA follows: TGTGCCACCAGCAGAGATCCTACACAGTTTGGGACCCAGTACTTC. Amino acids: CATSRDPTQFGTQYF.

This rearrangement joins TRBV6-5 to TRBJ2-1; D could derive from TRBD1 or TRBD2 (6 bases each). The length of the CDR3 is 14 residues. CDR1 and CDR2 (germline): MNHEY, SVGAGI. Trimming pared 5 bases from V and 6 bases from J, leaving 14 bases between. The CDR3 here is CASSDVGGLNEQFF. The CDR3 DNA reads TGTGCCAGCAGTGATGTTGGGGGGCTCAATGAGCAGTTCTTC.

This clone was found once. CDR3 loop: CASWDRLNQPQHF. For the CDR3, the DNA is TGTGCCAGTTGGGACAGACTCAATCAGCCCCAGCATTTT. The chain employs TRBV6-1 and TRBJ1-5; 7 nucleotides agree with TRBD1. The CDR3 consists of 13 residues. Germline CDR1 and CDR2: MNHNS and SASEGT. The trim removed 9 bases at V and 3 bases at J, leaving 5 bases unmatched.

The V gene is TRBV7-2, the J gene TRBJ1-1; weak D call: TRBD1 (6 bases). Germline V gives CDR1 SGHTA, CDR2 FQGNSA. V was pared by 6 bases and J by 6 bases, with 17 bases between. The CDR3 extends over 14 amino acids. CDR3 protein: CASRLNRDLAEAFF. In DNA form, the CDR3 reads TGTGCCAGCAGGCTCAACAGGGATCTTGCTGAAGCTTTCTTT.

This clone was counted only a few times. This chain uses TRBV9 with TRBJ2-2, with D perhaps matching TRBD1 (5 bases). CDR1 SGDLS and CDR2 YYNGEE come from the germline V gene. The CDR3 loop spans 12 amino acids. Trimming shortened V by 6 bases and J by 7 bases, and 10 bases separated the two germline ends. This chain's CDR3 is CASIREVGELFF. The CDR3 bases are TGTGCCAGCATCAGGGAAGTCGGGGAGCTGTTTTTT.

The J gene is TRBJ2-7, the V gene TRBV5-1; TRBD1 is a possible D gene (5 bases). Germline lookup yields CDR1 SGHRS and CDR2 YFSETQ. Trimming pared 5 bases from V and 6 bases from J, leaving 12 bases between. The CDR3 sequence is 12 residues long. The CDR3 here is CASRQAQGEQYF. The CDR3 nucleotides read TGCGCCAGCAGACAGGCCCAGGGCGAGCAGTACTTC.

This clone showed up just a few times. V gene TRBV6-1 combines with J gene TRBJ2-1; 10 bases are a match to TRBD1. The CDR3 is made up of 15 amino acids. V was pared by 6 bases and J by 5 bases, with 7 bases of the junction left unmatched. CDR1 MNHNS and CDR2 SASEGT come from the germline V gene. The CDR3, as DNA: TGTGCCAGCAGGACCCCGGGACAGGGGAACAATGAGCAGTTCTTC. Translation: CASRTPGQGNNEQFF.

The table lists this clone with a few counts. CDR3 sequence: CASSRASTSSYNEQFF. The CDR3, as DNA: TGTGCCAGTAGTAGGGCTTCGACAAGCTCCTACAATGAGCAGTTCTTC. The genes are TRBV19 and TRBJ2-1; no reliable D call. Germline-derived CDR1 and CDR2 are LNHDA and SQIVND (reference sequence). Trimming cost V 4 bases and J 0 bases, with 13 bases left between them. This CDR3 spans 16 amino acids. Combining the CDR3 with reference TRBV19 and TRBJ2-1 gives the whole variable domain DGGITQSPKYLFRKEGQNVTLSCEQNLNHDAMYWYRQDPGQGLRLIYYSQIVNDFQKGDIAEGYSVSREKKESFPLTVTSAQKNPTAFYLCASSRASTSSYNEQFFGPGTRLTVL.

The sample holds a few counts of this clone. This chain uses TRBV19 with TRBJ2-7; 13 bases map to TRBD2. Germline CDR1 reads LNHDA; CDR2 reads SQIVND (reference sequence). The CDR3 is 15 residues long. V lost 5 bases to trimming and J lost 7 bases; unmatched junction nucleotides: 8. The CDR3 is CASSSGLAGAREQYF. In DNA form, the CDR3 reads TGTGCCAGTAGTTCAGGACTAGCGGGAGCGCGGGAGCAGTACTTC.

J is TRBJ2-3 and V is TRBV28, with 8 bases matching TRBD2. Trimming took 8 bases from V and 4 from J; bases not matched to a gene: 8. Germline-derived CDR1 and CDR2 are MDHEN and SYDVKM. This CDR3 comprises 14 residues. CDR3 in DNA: TGTGCCAGCCGGGGGGGTGTATTGGCAGATACGCAGTATTTT. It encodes CASRGGVLADTQYF.

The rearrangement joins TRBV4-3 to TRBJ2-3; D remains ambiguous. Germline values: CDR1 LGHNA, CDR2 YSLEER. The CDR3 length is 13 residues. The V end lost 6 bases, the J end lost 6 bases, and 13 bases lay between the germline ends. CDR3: CASRRNRADTQYF. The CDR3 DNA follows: TGCGCCAGCAGGCGTAACCGGGCCGATACGCAGTATTTT.